This TCR beta chain derives from a study of blood T cell repertoires in COVID-19. For the study at large: The samples span acute and convalescent COVID-19 from the United States, Italy and Spain. From T cells, B-cell-depleted T cells, or PBMCs came the material, which was cDNA or gDNA.

Authors' processing steps: Estimates of nucleated cell counts were drawn from the amplification of reference gene primers. The protocol was immunoSEQ multiplex PCR, while the TCRdb copy is restricted to in-frame clones and leaves out a portion. That table gives V, J and clone size, and the DNA gave D and trimming. This sample carries around 100,000 clones, 88% of them seen once, and the ten largest clones take approximately 3.5%. This CDR3 has 14 residues. Germline V lookup: CDR1 MNHNY, CDR2 SVGAGI (reference sequence). V dropped 6 bases and J dropped 2; count of bases not matched to a gene: 6. The chain links TRBV6-6 to TRBJ2-5; 7 nucleotides line up with TRBD1. Sample: peripheral blood. This TCR derives from a human donor in a cohort sampled during active COVID-19. CDR3 bases: TGTGCCAGCAGGGTCGACAGGGCTCAAGAGACCCAGTACTTC. The encoded protein is CASRVDRAQETQYF.